Below, 21 T cell receptor beta chains from the same sample are listed, as sequenced in a study of identifying expanded T cells in peripheral blood. The table came from immunoSEQ multiplex PCR; TCRdb's copy has only in-frame clones and leaves some out. The repertoire holds 85,000 to 100,000 clones, with about nine tenths as singletons. Sequencing input: blood. These receptor sequences come from a person aged 18 to 75 in good health.

This chain links TRBV7-9 with TRBJ2-7; D remains unclear. The germline V gene encodes CDR1 SEHNR and CDR2 FQNEAQ (reference sequence). Trimming removed 0 bases from V and 4 bases from J, with 7 bases in between. This CDR3 contains 13 residues. The CDR3 is CASSLAPFYEQYF. The CDR3 bases are TGTGCCAGCAGCTTAGCCCCCTTTTACGAGCAGTACTTC.

To note about this clone: The same CDR3 also results from other DNA sequences found in this sample. The J gene is TRBJ1-1, the V gene TRBV4-2; D perhaps matches TRBD1 (5 bases). The V gene lost 1 base and the J gene lost 2 bases, with 8 bases spanning the gap. The CDR3 is made up of 14 amino acids. Germline V gene data show CDR1 as LGHNA and CDR2 as YNFKEQ. The CDR3 nucleotides are TGTGCCAGCAGCCAAGTTGGGGCCAACACTGAAGCTTTCTTT. Its translation: CASSQVGANTEAFF.

The chain employs TRBV30 and TRBJ2-3; 10 nucleotides line up with TRBD2. Germline CDR1 and CDR2: GTSNPN and SVGIG (reference sequence). Trimming took 3 bases from V and 7 from J; bases not matched to a gene: 10. This CDR3 contains 15 residues. The CDR3 loop reads CAWSGSGRALNTQYF. The CDR3 bases are TGTGCCTGGAGCGGAAGCGGGAGGGCCCTAAATACGCAGTATTTT.

This clone was counted a few times. The rearrangement uses TRBV6-1 and TRBJ2-1; TRBD1 might be the D (6 bases). The CDR3 contains 14 residues. The V end lost 1 base, the J end lost 9 bases, and 13 bases lay between the germline ends. From germline, CDR1 is MNHNS and CDR2 SASEGT. CDR3 nucleotide sequence: TGTGCCAGCAGTGAAGGGGTACAGGGAACTGAGCAGTTCTTC. Protein product: CASSEGVQGTEQFF.

V gene TRBV7-9 combines with J gene TRBJ1-6; no reliable D call. CDR3 size: 13 residues. Germline V gives CDR1 SEHNR, CDR2 FQNEAQ (reference sequence). Between the trimmed V and J ends, which lost 4 bases and 10 bases, there was a span of 11 bases. This CDR3 is CASSYRPGSPLHF. CDR3 DNA sequence: TGTGCCAGCAGCTACCGCCCGGGCTCACCCCTCCACTTT.

The V call is TRBV2, the J call TRBJ2-5; D gene ambiguous. V lost 8 bases and J 2 bases, leaving 9 bases between the germline ends. Germline CDR1 SNHLY, CDR2 FYNNEI. CDR3 length: 12 amino acids. CDR3 DNA sequence: TGTGCCAGCGGAACGGTACAAGAGACCCAGTACTTC. This gives the protein CASGTVQETQYF.

The V gene is TRBV28, the J gene TRBJ2-3, with 7 bases fitting TRBD1. J was trimmed by 0 bases and V by 6 bases; bases with no gene match: 3. The CDR3 contains 14 residues. Germline assignment: CDR1 MDHEN and CDR2 SYDVKM. Here the CDR3 reads CASSGTASTDTQYF. Written as DNA, the CDR3 is TGTGCCAGCAGCGGGACAGCTAGCACAGATACGCAGTATTTT.

The sample holds a few counts of this clone. The rearrangement joins TRBV5-1 to TRBJ2-7, with D hard to call. This CDR3 region has 19 residues. Trimming pared 4 bases from V and 1 base from J, leaving 27 bases between. Germline CDR1 SGHRS, CDR2 YFSETQ. DNA for the CDR3: TGCGCCAGCAGCGCTGTCCAACAATGGTCTATAAAGCTATCCTACGAGCAGTACTTC. Residues: CASSAVQQWSIKLSYEQYF. Full variable domain (rest looked up from reference TRBV5-1 and TRBJ2-7): KAGVTQTPRYLIKTRGQQVTLSCSPISGHRSVSWYQQTPGQGLQFLFEYFSETQRNKGNFPGRFSGRQFSNSRSEMNVSTLELGDSALYLCASSAVQQWSIKLSYEQYFGPGTRLTVT.

This chain joins TRBV28 and TRBJ2-7; possibly TRBD1 for D (5 bases). The CDR3 contains 13 residues. CDR1 is MDHEN, CDR2 SYDVKM, per germline. V shed 6 bases and J shed 4 bases, with 13 bases lying between them. The CDR3 region is CASRGRGFYEQYF. The CDR3 DNA reads TGTGCCAGCAGGGGGCGCGGTTTTTACGAGCAGTACTTC.

The chain uses TRBV9 and TRBJ2-1, with a tentative D call TRBD2 (5 bases). The V gene's germline CDR1 is SGDLS and CDR2 YYNGEE. This CDR3 region has 15 residues. The ends were cut back, 0 bases at V and 7 bases at J, with 14 bases in the middle. CDR3 residues: CASSVDGSRGNEQFF. The CDR3 region has the DNA TGTGCCAGCAGCGTAGACGGGTCCAGAGGGAATGAGCAGTTCTTC.

This sequence joins TRBV30 and TRBJ2-2; TRBD2 might be the D (7 bases). The CDR3 totals 14 residues. V was cut by 3 bases and J by 5 bases, with 13 bases left in between. Germline V gives CDR1 GTSNPN, CDR2 SVGIG (reference sequence). The CDR3 DNA is TGTGCCTGGAGAGTGGGAGGGGGGACCGGGGAGCTGTTTTTT. It codes for CAWRVGGGTGELFF. Looking up the rest from reference TRBV30 and TRBJ2-2 gives the full variable domain: SQTIHQWPATLVQPVGSPLSLECTVEGTSNPNLYWYRQAAGRGLQLLFYSVGIGQISSEVPQNLSASRPQDRQFILSSKKLLLSDSGFYLCAWRVGGGTGELFFGEGSRLTVL.

This chain links TRBV15 with TRBJ2-6; D not certain. CDR1 and CDR2 from the germline V gene are LNHNV and YYDKDF (reference sequence). The CDR3 covers 18 residues. Trimming left V 0 bases short and J 0 bases short, with 12 bases between. This chain's CDR3 is CATSREEDGLSGANVLTF. The CDR3 region has the DNA TGTGCCACCAGCAGAGAAGAGGACGGCCTCTCTGGGGCCAACGTCCTGACTTTC.

The V call is TRBV9, the J call TRBJ2-3; TRBD2 aligns across 10 bases. This CDR3 has 16 residues. Per the germline V gene, CDR1 is SGDLS and CDR2 is YYNGEE. The V gene end was trimmed by 1 base and the J gene end by 4 bases; junction bases not matched to a gene: 6. The CDR3 sequence is CASSVLAGESADTQYF. CDR3 bases: TGTGCCAGCAGCGTACTAGCGGGAGAATCGGCAGATACGCAGTATTTT.

V and J are TRBV7-8 and TRBJ1-5; D is uncertain. Germline CDR1 SGHVS, CDR2 FQNEAQ. The CDR3 extends over 15 amino acids. V lost 3 bases and J 2 bases, leaving 11 bases between the germline ends. The CDR3 spells CASSLGRSGNQPQHF. The CDR3 nucleotides read TGTGCCAGCAGCTTGGGCAGGAGCGGCAATCAGCCCCAGCATTTT.

This clone was recorded only once. This CDR3 reads CASSQGQGTRSYSNQPQHF. The DNA of the CDR3 is TGTGCCAGCAGTCAAGGACAGGGGACTAGATCCTATAGCAATCAGCCCCAGCATTTT. This chain joins TRBV21-1 and TRBJ1-5; TRBD1, as called in the table, went unchecked against the DNA. TRBV21-1 is an annotated pseudogene. The CDR3 sequence is 19 residues long.

The chain is built from TRBV6-4 and TRBJ2-3; D is tentatively TRBD1 or TRBD2 (5 bases each). Trimming cost V 6 bases and J 3 bases, with 13 bases left between them. CDR1 and CDR2 (germline): MRHNA, SNTAGT. The CDR3 loop spans 14 amino acids. The chain's CDR3 is CASSSGGGTDTQYF. The CDR3 nucleotides are TGTGCCAGCAGCTCAGGTGGGGGTACAGATACGCAGTATTTT.

The rearrangement joins TRBV6-1 to TRBJ1-4; perhaps TRBD1 as D (6 bases). From germline, CDR1 is MNHNS and CDR2 SASEGT. This CDR3 spans 14 amino acids. Trimming cost V 5 bases and J 3 bases, with 10 bases left between them. The CDR3 region has the DNA TGTGCCAGCAGTCGGACAGCTTCTAATGAAAAACTGTTTTTT. It translates to CASSRTASNEKLFF.

This clone came up once. The rearrangement joins TRBV7-9 to TRBJ2-5, with 10 bases matching TRBD1. CDR3 length: 16 amino acids. Losses at the gene ends were 5 bases for V and 1 base for J; bases not matched to a gene: 7. CDR1 is SEHNR, CDR2 FQNEAQ, per germline (reference sequence). CDR3 region: CASSLIRDRGQETQYF. As DNA, the CDR3 is TGTGCCAGCAGCCTCATCCGGGACAGGGGCCAAGAGACCCAGTACTTC.

The rearrangement links TRBV9 to TRBJ1-1, with no clear D. From germline, CDR1 is SGDLS and CDR2 YYNGEE. Trimming pared 3 bases from V and 0 bases from J, leaving 9 bases between. The CDR3 extends over 14 amino acids. CDR3 DNA: TGTGCCAGCAGCGAGGAGGGCATGAACACTGAAGCTTTCTTT. This sequence encodes CASSEEGMNTEAFF.

The chain joins TRBV2 to TRBJ2-2; 12 bases are a match to TRBD2. The V and J ends lost 10 bases and 2 bases, in that order; junction bases with no gene match: 11. The CDR3 consists of 17 residues. Germline assignment: CDR1 SNHLY and CDR2 FYNNEI. In DNA form, the CDR3 reads TGTGCCAACTCCAGACTAGCGGGAGTCCGAAACACCGGGGAGCTGTTTTTT. Residues: CANSRLAGVRNTGELFF.

The chain joins TRBV21-1 to TRBJ2-2; the table calls TRBD1, which could not be checked here. TRBV21-1 constitutes a pseudogene. This CDR3 is 16 amino acids long. CDR3 loop: CASSPPGGRDTGELFF. In nucleotides, the CDR3 is TGTGCCAGCAGCCCCCCAGGGGGGAGAGACACCGGGGAGCTGTTTTTT.